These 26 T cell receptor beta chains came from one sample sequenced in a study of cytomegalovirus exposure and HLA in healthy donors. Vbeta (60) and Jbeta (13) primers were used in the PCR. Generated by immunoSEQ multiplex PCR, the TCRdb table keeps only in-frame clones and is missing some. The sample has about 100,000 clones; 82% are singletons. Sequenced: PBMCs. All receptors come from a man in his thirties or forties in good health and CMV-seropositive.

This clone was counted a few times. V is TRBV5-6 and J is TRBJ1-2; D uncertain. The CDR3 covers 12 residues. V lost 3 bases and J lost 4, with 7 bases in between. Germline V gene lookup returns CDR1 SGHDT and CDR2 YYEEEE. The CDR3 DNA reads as TGTGCCAGCAGCTCTATGTCCTATGGCTACACCTTC. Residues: CASSSMSYGYTF.

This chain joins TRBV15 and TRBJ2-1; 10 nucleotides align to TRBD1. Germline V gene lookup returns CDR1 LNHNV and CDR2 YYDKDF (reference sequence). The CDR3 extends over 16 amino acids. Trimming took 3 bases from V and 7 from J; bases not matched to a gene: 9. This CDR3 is CATSSFNGQGGNEQFF. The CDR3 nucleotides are TGTGCCACCAGCAGCTTCAACGGACAGGGGGGAAATGAGCAGTTCTTC. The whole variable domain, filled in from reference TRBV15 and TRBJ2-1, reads DAMVIQNPRYQVTQFGKPVTLSCSQTLNHNVMYWYQQKSSQAPKLLFHYYDKDFNNEADTPDNFQSRRPNTSFCFLDIRSPGLGDTAMYLCATSSFNGQGGNEQFFGPGTRLTVL.

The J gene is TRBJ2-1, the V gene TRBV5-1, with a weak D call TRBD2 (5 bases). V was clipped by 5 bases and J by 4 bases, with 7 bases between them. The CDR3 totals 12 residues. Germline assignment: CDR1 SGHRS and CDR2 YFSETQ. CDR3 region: CASSPGYNEQFF. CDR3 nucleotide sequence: TGCGCCAGCAGTCCGGGGTACAATGAGCAGTTCTTC.

CDR3 DNA: TGTGCCAGCAGTGAAAGTTACAGGAACACTGAAGCTTTCTTT. This translates into CASSESYRNTEAFF. This rearrangement joins TRBV6-1 to TRBJ1-1; D remains ambiguous. Germline V CDR1 and CDR2: MNHNS, SASEGT. The CDR3 runs to 14 residues. Trimming took off 2 bases at V and 1 base at J, with 8 bases between the two ends.

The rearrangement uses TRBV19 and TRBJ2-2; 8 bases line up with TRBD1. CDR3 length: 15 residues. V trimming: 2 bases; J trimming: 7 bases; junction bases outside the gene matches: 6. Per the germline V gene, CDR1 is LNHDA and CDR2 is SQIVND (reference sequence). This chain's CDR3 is CASSIRQGMGGELFF. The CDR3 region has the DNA TGTGCCAGTAGTATACGACAGGGGATGGGCGGGGAGCTGTTTTTT.

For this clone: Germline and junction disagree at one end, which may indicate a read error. The CDR3 sequence is CSSSLDEVGRSGYTF. The CDR3 DNA sequence: TGTTCCAGCAGCTTAGACGAAGTTGGGCGTTCTGGCTACACCTTC. The chain carries TRBV7-9 and TRBJ1-2; D unclear. The CDR3 has 15 amino acids. CDR1 SEHNR and CDR2 FQNEAQ come from the germline V gene (reference sequence).

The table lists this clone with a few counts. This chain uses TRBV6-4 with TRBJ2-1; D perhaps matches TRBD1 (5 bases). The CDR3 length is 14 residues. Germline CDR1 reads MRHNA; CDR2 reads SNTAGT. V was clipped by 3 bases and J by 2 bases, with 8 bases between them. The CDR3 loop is CASSETETYNEQFF. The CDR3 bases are TGTGCCAGCAGTGAGACAGAAACCTACAATGAGCAGTTCTTC.

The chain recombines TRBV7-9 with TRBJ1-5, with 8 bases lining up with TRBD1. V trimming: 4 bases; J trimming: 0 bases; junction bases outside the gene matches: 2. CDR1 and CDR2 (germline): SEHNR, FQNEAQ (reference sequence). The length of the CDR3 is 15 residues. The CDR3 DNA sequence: TGTGCCAGCAGCTACGGACAGGGTAGCAATCAGCCCCAGCATTTT. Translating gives CASSYGQGSNQPQHF.

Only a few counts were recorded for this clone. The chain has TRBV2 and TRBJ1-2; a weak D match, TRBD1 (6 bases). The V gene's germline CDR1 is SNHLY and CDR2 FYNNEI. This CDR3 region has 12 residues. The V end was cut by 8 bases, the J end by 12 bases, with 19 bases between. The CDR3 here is CASGNREMANTF. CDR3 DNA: TGTGCCAGCGGTAACAGGGAGATGGCTAACACCTTC.

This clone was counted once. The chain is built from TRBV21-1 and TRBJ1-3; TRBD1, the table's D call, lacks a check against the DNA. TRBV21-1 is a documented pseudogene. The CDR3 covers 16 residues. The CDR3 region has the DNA TGTGCCAGCAGCAAGGCCCCAGGGGGCCGTGGAAACACCATATATTTT. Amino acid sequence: CASSKAPGGRGNTIYF.

The CDR3 DNA follows: TGTGCCAGTAACAAGCGGGGGGCCACAGATACGCAGTATTTT. It is translated as CASNKRGATDTQYF. The chain couples TRBV19 to TRBJ2-3; 9 bases map to TRBD2. CDR1 is LNHDA and CDR2 is SQIVND in the germline V gene (reference sequence). There are 14 residues in the CDR3. The V and J ends lost 7 bases and 2 bases, in that order; junction bases with no gene match: 4.

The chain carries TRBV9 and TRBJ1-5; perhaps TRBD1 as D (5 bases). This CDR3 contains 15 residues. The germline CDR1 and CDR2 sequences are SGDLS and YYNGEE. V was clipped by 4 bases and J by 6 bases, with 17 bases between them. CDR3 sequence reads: CASSPGLGGVQPQHF. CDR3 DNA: TGTGCCAGCAGCCCAGGGTTGGGAGGGGTTCAGCCCCAGCATTTT.

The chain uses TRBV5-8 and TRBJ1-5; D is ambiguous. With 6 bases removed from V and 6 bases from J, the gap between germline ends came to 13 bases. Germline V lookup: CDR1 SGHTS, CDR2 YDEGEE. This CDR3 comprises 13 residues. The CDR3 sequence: CASNPLSVQPQHF. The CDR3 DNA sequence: TGTGCCAGCAACCCCTTGAGCGTTCAGCCCCAGCATTTT.

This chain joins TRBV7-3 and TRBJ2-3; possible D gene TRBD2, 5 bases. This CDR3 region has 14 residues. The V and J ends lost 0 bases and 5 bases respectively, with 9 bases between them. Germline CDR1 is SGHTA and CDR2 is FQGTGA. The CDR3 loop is CASSLTGVGDTQYF. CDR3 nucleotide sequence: TGTGCCAGCAGCTTAACGGGAGTCGGAGATACGCAGTATTTT.

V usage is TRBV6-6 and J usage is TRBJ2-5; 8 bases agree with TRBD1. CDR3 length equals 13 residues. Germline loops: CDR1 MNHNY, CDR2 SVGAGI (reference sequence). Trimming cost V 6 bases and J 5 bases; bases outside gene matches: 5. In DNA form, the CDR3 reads TGTGCCAGCAGAGGACAGGGTACGGAGACCCAGTACTTC. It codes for CASRGQGTETQYF.

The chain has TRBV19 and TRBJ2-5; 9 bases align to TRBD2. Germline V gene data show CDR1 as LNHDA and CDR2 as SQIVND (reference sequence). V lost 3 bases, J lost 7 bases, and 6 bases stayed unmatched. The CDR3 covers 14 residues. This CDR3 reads CASSIAGGSGTQYF. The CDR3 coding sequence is TGTGCCAGTAGTATTGCGGGGGGGAGTGGGACCCAGTACTTC.

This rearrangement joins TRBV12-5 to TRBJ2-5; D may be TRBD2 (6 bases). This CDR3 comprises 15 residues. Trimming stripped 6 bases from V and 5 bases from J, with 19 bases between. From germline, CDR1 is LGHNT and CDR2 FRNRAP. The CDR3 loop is CASGRGTFRGETQYF. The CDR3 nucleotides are TGTGCTAGTGGCCGCGGGACTTTTAGAGGGGAGACCCAGTACTTC.

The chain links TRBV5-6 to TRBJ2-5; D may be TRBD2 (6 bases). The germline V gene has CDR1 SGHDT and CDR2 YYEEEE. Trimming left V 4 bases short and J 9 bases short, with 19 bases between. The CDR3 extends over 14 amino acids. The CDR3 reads CASSLGQASGSQYF. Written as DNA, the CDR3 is TGTGCCAGCAGCCTTGGCCAGGCAAGCGGGTCCCAGTACTTC.

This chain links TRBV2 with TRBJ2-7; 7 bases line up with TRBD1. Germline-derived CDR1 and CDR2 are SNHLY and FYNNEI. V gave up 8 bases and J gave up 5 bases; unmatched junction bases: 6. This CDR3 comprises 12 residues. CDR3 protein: CASDRGGNEQYF. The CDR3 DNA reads TGTGCCAGCGATCGAGGGGGCAACGAGCAGTACTTC. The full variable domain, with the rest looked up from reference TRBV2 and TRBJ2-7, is EPEVTQTPSHQVTQMGQEVILRCVPISNHLYFYWYRQILGQKVEFLVSFYNNEISEKSEIFDDQFSVERPDGSNFTLKIRSTKLEDSAMYFCASDRGGNEQYFGPGTRLTVT.

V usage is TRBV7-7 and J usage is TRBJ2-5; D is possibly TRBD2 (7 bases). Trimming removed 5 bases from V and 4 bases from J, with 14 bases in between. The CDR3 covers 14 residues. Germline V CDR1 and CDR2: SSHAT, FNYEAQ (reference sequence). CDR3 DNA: TGTGCCAGCAGCAAGTGGGGGGGCTCAGAGACCCAGTACTTC. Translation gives CASSKWGGSETQYF. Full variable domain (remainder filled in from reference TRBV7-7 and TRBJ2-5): GAGVSQSPRYKVTKRGQDVTLRCDPISSHATLYWYQQALGQGPEFLTYFNYEAQPDKSGLPSDRFSAERPEGSISTLTIQRTEQRDSAMYRCASSKWGGSETQYFGPGTRLLVL.

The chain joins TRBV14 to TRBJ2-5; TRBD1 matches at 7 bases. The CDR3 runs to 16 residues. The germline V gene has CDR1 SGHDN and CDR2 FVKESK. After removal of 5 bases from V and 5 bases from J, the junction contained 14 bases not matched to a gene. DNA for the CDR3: TGTGCCAGCAGCGGAATGACAGGGACCACACGGGAGACCCAGTACTTC. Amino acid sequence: CASSGMTGTTRETQYF.

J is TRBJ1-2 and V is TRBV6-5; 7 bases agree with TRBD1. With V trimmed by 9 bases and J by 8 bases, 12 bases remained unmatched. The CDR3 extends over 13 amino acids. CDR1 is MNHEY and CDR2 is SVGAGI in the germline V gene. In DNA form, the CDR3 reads TGTGCCAGTCCGTCGTGGTTAGGGGGCGGCTACACCTTC. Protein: CASPSWLGGGYTF.

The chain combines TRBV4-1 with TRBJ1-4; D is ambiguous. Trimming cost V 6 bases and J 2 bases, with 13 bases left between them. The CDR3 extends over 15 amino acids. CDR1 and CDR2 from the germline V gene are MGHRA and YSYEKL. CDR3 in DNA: TGCGCCAGCAGGGGGTTAGGGAGGACTAATGAAAAACTGTTTTTT. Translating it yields CASRGLGRTNEKLFF.

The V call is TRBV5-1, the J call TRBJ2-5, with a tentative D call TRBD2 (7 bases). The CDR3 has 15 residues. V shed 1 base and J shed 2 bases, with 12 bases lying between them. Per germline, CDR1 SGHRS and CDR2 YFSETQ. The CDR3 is CASSLRGGAQETQYF. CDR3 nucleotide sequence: TGCGCCAGCAGCTTGAGGGGGGGGGCACAAGAGACCCAGTACTTC.

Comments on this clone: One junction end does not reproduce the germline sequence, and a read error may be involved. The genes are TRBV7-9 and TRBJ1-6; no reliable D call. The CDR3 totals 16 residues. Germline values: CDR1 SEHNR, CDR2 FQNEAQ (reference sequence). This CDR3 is CSSSLDLIEVDSPLHF. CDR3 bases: TGTTCCAGCAGCTTAGATTTAATAGAGGTTGATTCACCCCTCCACTTT.

The CDR3 bases are TGTGCCAGCAGCATTTCGACAGGGCCCTATGGCTACACCTTC. Translated, it gives CASSISTGPYGYTF. The genes are TRBV9 and TRBJ1-2, with 7 bases aligning to TRBD1. With V trimmed by 4 bases and J by 4 bases, 7 bases remained unmatched. Germline CDR1 is SGDLS and CDR2 is YYNGEE. The CDR3 has 14 amino acids.